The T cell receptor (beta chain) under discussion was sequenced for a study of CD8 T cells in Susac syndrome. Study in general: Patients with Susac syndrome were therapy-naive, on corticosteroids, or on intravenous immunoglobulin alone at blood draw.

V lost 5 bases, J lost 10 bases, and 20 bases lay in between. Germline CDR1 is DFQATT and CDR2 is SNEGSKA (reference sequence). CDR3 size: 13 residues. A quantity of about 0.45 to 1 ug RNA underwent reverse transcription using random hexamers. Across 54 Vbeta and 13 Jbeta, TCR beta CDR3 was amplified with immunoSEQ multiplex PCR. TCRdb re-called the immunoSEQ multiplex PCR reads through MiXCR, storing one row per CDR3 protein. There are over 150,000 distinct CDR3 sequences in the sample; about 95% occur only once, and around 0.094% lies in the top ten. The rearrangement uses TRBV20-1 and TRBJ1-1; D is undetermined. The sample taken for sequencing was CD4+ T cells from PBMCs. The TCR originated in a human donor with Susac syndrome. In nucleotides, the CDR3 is TGCAGTGCTCTCCCTCCGGCCGCCGAGGGAGCTTTCTTT. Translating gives CSALPPAAEGAFF.